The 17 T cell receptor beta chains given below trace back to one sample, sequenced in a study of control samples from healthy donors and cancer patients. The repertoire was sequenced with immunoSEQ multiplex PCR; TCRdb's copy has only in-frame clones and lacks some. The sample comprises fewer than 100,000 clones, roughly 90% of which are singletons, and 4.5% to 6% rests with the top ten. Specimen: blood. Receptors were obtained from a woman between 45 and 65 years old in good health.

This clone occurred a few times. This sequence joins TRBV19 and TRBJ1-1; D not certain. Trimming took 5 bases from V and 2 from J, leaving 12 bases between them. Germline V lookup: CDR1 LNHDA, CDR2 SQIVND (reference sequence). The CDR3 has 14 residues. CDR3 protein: CASSGTAINTEAFF. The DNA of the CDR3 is TGTGCCAGTAGTGGAACAGCCATAAACACTGAAGCTTTCTTT.

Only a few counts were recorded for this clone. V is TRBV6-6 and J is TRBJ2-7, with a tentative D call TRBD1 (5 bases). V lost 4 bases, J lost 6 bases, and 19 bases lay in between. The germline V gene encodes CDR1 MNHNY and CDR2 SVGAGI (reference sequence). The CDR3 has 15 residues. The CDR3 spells CASSSATVGKTEQYF. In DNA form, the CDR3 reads TGTGCCAGCAGTTCCGCGACAGTGGGGAAGACCGAGCAGTACTTC.

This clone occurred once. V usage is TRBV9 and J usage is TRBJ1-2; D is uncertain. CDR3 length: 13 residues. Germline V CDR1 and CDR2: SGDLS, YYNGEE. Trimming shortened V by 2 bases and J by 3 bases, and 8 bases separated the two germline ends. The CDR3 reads CASSVFGHYGYTF. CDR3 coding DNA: TGTGCCAGCAGCGTCTTTGGGCACTATGGCTACACCTTC.

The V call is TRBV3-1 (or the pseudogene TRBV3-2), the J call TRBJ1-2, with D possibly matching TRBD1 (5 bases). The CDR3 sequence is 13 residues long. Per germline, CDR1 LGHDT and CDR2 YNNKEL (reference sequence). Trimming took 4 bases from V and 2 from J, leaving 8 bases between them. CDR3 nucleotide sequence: TGTGCCAGCAGCCCGGGACGGAACTATGGCTACACCTTC. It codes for CASSPGRNYGYTF.

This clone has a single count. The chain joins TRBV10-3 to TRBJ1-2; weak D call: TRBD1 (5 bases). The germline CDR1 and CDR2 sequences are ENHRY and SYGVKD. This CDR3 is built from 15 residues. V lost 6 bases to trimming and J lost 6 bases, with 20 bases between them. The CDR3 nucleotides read TGTGCCATCAGGGTTCGGCGGCCGGGGACCGATGGCTACACCTTC. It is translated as CAIRVRRPGTDGYTF.

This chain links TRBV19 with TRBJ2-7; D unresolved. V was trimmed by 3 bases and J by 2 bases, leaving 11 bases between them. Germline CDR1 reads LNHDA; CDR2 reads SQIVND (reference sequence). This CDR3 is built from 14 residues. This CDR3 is CASSISSQTYEQYF. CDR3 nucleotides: TGTGCCAGTAGTATTTCAAGCCAAACCTACGAGCAGTACTTC. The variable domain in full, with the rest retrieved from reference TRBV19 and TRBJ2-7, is DGGITQSPKYLFRKEGQNVTLSCEQNLNHDAMYWYRQDPGQGLRLIYYSQIVNDFQKGDIAEGYSVSREKKESFPLTVTSAQKNPTAFYLCASSISSQTYEQYFGPGTRLTVT.

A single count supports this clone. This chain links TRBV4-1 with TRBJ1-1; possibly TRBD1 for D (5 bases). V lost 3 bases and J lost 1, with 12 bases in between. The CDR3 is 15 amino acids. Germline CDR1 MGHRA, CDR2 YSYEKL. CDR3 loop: CASSHPGPPNTEAFF. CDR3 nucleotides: TGCGCCAGCAGCCACCCGGGACCACCGAACACTGAAGCTTTCTTT.

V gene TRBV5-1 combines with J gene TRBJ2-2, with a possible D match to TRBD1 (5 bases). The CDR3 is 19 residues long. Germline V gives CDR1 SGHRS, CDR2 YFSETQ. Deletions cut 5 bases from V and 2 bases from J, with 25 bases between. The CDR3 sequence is CASSRPQAGKKGNTGELFF. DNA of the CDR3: TGCGCCAGCAGTAGGCCCCAAGCAGGGAAGAAGGGAAACACCGGGGAGCTGTTTTTT.

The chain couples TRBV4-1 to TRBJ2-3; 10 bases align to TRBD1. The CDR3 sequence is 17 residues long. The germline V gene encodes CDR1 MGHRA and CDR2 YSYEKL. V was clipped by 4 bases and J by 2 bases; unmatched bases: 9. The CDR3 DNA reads TGCGCCAGCAGCCGATTACCGGGACAGGGGCTCACAGATACGCAGTATTTT. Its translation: CASSRLPGQGLTDTQYF.

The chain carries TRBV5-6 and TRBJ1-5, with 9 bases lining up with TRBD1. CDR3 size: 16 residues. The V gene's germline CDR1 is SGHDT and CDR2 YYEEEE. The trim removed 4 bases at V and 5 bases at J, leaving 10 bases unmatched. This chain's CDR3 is CASSDGQGPFHQPQHF. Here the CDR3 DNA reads TGTGCCAGCAGCGATGGACAGGGGCCCTTTCATCAGCCCCAGCATTTT.

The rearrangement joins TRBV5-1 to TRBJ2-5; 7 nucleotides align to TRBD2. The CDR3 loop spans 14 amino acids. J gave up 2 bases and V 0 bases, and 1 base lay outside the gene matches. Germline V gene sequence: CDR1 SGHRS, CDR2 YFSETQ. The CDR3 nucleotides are TGCGCCAGCAGCTTGGCCGGGGGGCAAGAGACCCAGTACTTC. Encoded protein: CASSLAGGQETQYF.

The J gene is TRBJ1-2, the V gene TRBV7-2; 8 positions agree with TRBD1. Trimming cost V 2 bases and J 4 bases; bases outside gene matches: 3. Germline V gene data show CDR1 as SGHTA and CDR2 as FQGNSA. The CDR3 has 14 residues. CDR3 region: CASSLLDRVYGYTF. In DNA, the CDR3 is TGTGCCAGCAGCTTACTGGACAGGGTCTATGGCTACACCTTC.

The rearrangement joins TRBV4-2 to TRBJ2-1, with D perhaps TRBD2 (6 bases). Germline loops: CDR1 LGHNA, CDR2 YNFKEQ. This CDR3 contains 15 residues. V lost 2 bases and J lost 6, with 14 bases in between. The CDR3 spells CASSQSRWGVNEQFF. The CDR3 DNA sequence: TGTGCCAGCAGCCAATCACGTTGGGGGGTCAATGAGCAGTTCTTC.

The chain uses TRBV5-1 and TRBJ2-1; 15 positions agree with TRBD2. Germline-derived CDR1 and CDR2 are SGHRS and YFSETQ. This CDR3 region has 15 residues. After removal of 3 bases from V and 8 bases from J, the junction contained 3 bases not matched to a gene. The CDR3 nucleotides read TGCGCCAGCAGCTGGACTAGCGGGGGGGCTGATGAGCAGTTCTTC. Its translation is CASSWTSGGADEQFF.

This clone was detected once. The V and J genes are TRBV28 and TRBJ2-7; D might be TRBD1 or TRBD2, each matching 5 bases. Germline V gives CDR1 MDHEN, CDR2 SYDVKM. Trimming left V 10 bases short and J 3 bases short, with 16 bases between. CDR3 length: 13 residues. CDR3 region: CATLRDPYYEQYF. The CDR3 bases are TGTGCCACCTTACGGGACCCATACTACGAGCAGTACTTC.

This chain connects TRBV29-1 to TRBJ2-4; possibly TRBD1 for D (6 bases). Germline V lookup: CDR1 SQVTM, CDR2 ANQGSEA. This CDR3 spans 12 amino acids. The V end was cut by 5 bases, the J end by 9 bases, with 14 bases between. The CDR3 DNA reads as TGCAGCGTTATTTCAGGGGTCGGCATTCAGTACTTC. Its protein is CSVISGVGIQYF.

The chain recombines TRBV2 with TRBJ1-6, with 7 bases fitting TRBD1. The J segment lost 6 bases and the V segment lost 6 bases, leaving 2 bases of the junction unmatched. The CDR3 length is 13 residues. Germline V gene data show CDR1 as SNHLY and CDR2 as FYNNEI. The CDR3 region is CASRWDSNSPLHF. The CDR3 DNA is TGTGCCAGCAGATGGGACAGTAATTCACCCCTCCACTTT.